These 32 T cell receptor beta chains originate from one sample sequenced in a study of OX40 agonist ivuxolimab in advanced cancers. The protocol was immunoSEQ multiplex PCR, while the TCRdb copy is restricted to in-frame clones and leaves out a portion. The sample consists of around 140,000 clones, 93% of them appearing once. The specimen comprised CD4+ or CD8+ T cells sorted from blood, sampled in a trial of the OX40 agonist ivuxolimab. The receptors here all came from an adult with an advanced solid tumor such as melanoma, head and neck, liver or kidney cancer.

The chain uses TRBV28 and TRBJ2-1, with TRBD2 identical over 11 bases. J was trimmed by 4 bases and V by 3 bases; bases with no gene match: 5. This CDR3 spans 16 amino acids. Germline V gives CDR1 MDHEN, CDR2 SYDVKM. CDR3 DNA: TGTGCCAGCAGTTTCCTAGGGACTAGCGGATACAATGAGCAGTTCTTC. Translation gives CASSFLGTSGYNEQFF.

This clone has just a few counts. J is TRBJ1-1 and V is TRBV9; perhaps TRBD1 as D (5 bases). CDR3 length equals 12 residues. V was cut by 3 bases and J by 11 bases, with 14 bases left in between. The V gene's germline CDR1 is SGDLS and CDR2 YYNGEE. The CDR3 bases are TGTGCCAGCAGCGAAGGGGAAGGACGGGCTTTCTTT. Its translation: CASSEGEGRAFF.

The CDR3 reads CASSPDRVLGTDTQYF. CDR3 bases: TGTGCCAGCAGCCCCGACAGGGTGCTGGGCACAGATACGCAGTATTTT. This rearrangement joins TRBV7-9 to TRBJ2-3; 7 nucleotides align to TRBD1. The CDR3 contains 16 residues. From germline, CDR1 is SEHNR and CDR2 FQNEAQ (reference sequence). The junction had 9 bases not matched to a gene; V was cut back by 5 bases and J by 1 base.

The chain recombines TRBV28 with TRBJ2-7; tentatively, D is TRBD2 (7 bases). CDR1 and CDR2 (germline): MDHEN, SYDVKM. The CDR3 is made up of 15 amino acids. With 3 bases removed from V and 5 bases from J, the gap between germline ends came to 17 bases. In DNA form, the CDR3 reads TGTGCCAGCAGTTTGTGGGGGGCGGGAGTCCACGAGCAGTACTTC. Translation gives CASSLWGAGVHEQYF.

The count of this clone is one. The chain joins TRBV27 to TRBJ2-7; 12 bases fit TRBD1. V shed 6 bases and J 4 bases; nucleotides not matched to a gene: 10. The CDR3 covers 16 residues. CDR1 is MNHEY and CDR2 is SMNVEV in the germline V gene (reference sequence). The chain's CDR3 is CASSQGQGALNYEQYF. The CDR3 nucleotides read TGTGCCAGCAGCCAGGGACAGGGGGCTTTAAATTACGAGCAGTACTTC.

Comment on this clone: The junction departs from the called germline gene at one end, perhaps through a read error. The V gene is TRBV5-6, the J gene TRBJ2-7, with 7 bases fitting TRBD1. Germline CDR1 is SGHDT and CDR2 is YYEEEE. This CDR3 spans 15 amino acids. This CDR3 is CASSLAPTGSFEQYF. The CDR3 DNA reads TGTGCCAGCAGCTTGGCCCCGACAGGGTCCTTCGAGCAGTACTTC.

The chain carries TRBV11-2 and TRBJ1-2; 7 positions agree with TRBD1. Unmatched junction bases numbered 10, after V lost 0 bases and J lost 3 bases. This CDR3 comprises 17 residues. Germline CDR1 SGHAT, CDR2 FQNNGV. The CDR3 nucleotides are TGTGCCAGCAGCTTAGAGGGGCAGACAGGGTCCCACTATGGCTACACCTTC. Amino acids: CASSLEGQTGSHYGYTF. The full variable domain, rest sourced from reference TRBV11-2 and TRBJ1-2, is EAGVAQSPRYKIIEKRQSVAFWCNPISGHATLYWYQQILGQGPKLLIQFQNNGVVDDSQLPKDRFSAERLKGVDSTLKIQPAKLEDSAVYLCASSLEGQTGSHYGYTFGSGTRLTVV.

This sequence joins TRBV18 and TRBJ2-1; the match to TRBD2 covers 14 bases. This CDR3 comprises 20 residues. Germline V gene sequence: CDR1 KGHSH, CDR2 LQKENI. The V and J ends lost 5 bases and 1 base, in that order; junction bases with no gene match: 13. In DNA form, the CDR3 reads TGTGCCAGCTCAGTTGGACTAGCGGGGGGCCTTCCCCCATCCTACAATGAGCAGTTCTTC. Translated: CASSVGLAGGLPPSYNEQFF.

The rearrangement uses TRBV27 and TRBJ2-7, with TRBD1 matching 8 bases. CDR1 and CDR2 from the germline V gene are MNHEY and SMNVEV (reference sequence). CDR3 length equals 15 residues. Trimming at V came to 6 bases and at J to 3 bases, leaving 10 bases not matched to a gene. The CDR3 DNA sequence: TGTGCCAGCAGCCCTGATAGGACAGGGTACTACGAGCAGTACTTC. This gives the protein CASSPDRTGYYEQYF.

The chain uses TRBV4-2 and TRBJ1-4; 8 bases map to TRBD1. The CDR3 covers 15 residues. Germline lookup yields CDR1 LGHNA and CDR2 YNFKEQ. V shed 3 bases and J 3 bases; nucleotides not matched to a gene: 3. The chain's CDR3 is CASSHPDRANEKLFF. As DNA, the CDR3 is TGTGCCAGCAGCCACCCGGACAGGGCTAATGAAAAACTGTTTTTT.

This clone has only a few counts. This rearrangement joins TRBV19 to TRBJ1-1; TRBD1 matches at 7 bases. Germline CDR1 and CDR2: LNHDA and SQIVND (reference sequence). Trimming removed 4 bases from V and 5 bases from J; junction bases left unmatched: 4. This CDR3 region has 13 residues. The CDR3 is CASSTPGGTEAFF. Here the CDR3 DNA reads TGTGCCAGTAGTACCCCAGGGGGGACTGAAGCTTTCTTT.

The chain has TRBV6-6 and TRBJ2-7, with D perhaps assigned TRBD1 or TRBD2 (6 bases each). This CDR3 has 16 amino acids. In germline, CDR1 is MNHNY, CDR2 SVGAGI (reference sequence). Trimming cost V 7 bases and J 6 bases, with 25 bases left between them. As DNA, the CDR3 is TGTGCCAGCATTCCCAGAGGGGGGACATCGTCTATCGAGCAGTACTTC. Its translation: CASIPRGGTSSIEQYF.

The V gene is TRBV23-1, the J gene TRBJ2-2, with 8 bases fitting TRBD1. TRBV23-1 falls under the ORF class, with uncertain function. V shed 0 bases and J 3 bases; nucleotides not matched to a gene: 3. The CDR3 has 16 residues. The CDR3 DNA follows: TGCGCCAGCAGTCAATCAGGGACAGGCCACACCGGGGAGCTGTTTTTT. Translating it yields CASSQSGTGHTGELFF.

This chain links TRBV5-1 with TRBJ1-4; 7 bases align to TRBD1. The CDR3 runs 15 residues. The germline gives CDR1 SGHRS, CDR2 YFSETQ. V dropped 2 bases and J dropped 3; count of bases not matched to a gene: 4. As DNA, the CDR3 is TGCGCCAGCAGCTTACAGGGGATAGCTAATGAAAAACTGTTTTTT. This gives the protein CASSLQGIANEKLFF.

CDR3 nucleotides: TGCGCCACTACGCGAGCGGGAGAAACCTACAATGAGCAGTTCTTC. Its protein is CATTRAGETYNEQFF. The chain has TRBV5-1 and TRBJ2-1; 8 positions match TRBD2. The germline V gene encodes CDR1 SGHRS and CDR2 YFSETQ. This CDR3 comprises 15 residues. Trimming cost V 9 bases and J 2 bases; bases outside gene matches: 10.

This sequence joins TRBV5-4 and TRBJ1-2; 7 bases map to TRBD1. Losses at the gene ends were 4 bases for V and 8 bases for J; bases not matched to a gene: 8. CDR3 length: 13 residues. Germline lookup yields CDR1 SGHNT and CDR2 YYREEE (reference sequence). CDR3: CASSTDRAGGYTF. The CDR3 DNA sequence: TGTGCCAGCAGCACCGACAGGGCGGGAGGCTACACCTTC.

As DNA, the CDR3 is TGTGCCAGCAGTTACCGGGACGGCTCCTACGAGCAGTACTTC. Its translation: CASSYRDGSYEQYF. The V call is TRBV6-5, the J call TRBJ2-7; D may match TRBD1 or TRBD2 (5 bases each). Germline V gene lookup returns CDR1 MNHEY and CDR2 SVGAGI. V shed 2 bases and J shed 0 bases, with 8 bases lying between them. CDR3 length: 14 amino acids.

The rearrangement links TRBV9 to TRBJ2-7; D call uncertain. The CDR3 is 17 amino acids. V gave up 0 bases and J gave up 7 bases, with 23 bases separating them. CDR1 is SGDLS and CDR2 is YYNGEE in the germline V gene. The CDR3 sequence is CASSVEKLDDRAREQYF. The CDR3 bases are TGTGCCAGCAGCGTAGAGAAATTGGATGACCGTGCCAGGGAGCAGTACTTC.

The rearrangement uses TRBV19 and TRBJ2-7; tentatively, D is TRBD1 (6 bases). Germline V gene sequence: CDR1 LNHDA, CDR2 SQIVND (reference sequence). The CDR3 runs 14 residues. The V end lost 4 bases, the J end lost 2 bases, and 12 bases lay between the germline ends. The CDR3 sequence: CASSNPGETYEQYF. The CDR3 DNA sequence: TGTGCCAGTAGTAACCCAGGGGAGACCTACGAGCAGTACTTC.

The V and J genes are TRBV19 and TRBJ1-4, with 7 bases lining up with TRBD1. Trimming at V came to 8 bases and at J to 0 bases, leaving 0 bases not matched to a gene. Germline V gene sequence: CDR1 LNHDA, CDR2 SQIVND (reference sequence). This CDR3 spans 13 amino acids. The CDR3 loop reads CASGTATNEKLFF. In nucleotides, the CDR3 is TGTGCCAGTGGGACAGCAACTAATGAAAAACTGTTTTTT.

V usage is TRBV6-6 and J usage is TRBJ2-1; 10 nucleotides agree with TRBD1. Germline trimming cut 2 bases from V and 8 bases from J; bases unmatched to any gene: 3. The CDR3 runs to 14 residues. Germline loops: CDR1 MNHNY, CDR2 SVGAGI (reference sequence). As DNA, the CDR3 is TGTGCCAGCAGTTACCGGGGACAGGGGTATGAGCAGTTCTTC. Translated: CASSYRGQGYEQFF.

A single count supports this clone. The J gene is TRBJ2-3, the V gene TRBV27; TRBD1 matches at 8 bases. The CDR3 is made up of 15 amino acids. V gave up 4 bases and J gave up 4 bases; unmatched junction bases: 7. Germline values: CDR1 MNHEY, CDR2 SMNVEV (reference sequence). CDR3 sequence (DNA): TGTGCCAGCAGTTGGACAGGGTGGGCCTCAGATACGCAGTATTTT. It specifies CASSWTGWASDTQYF.

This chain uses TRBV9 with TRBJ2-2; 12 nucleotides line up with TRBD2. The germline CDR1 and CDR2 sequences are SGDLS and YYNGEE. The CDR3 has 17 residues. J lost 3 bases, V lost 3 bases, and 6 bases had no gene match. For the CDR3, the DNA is TGTGCCAGCAGCGCCGGGACTAGCGGGTATCACACCGGGGAGCTGTTTTTT. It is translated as CASSAGTSGYHTGELFF.

CDR3 sequence (DNA): TGTGCCACCGGGACCGACTATAATTCACCCCTCCACTTT. Amino acids: CATGTDYNSPLHF. V usage is TRBV2 and J usage is TRBJ1-6; maybe TRBD1 (5 bases). V was pared by 10 bases and J by 3 bases, with 10 bases between. The CDR3 totals 13 residues. Looked up from germline, CDR1 is SNHLY and CDR2 is FYNNEI.

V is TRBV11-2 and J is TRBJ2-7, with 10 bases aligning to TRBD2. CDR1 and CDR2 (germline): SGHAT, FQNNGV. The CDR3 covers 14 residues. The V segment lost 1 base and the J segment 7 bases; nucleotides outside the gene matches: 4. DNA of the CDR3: TGTGCCAGCAGCTTAGCTAGCGGGGGTTTGGAGCAGTACTTC. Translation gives CASSLASGGLEQYF.

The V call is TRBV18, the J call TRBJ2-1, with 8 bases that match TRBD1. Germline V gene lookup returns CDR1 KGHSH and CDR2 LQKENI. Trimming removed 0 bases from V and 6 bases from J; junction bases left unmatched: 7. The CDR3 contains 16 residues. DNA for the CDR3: TGTGCCAGCTCACCACCGGGGCAGGGGGCGTTCAATGAGCAGTTCTTC. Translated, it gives CASSPPGQGAFNEQFF.

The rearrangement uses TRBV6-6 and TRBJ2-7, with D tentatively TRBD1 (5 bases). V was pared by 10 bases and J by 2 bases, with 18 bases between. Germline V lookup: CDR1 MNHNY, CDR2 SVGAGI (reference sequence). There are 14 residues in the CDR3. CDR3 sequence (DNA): TGTGCCACAAAGGGGCCTCAAGTCGCCTACGAGCAGTACTTC. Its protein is CATKGPQVAYEQYF.

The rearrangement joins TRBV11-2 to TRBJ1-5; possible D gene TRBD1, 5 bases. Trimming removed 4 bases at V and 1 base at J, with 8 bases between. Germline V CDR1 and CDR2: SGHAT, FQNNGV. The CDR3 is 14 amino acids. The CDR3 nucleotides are TGTGCCAGCAGCTATAGGGACAGCAATCAGCCCCAGCATTTT. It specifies CASSYRDSNQPQHF.

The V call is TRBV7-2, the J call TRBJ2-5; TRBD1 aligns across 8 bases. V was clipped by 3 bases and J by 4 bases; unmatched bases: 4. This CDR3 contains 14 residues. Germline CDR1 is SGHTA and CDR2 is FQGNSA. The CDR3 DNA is TGTGCCAGCAGCTTCGGCAGGGGGCGAGAGACCCAGTACTTC. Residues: CASSFGRGRETQYF. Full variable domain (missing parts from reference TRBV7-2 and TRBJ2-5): GAGVSQSPSNKVTEKGKDVELRCDPISGHTALYWYRQSLGQGLEFLIYFQGNSAPDKSGLPSDRFSAERTGGSVSTLTIQRTQQEDSAVYLCASSFGRGRETQYFGPGTRLLVL.

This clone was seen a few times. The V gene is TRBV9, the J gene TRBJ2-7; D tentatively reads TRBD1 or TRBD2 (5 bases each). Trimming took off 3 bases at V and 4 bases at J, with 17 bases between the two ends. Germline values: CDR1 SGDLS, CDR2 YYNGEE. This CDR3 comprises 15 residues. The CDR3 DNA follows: TGTGCCAGCAGCGCCTGGACGGGGCACGGTTACGAGCAGTACTTC. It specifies CASSAWTGHGYEQYF.

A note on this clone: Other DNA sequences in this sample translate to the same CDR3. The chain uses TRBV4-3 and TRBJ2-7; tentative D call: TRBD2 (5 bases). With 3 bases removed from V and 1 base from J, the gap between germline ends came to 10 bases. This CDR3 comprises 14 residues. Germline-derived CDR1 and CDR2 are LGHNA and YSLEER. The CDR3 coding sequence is TGCGCCAGCAGCCAGGAGGCGGCTTCCTACGAGCAGTACTTC. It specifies CASSQEAASYEQYF.

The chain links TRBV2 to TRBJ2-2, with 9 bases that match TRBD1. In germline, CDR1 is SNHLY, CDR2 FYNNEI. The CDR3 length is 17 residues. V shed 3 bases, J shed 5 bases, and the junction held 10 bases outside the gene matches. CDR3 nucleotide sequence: TGTGCCAGCAGTGATAGTTTGATAGGACAGGGGACCGGGGAGCTGTTTTTT. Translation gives CASSDSLIGQGTGELFF.